The source of this T cell receptor beta chain is a study of T-cell memory formation after mild COVID-19. Study-level information: Among the donors, TCR clusters were largely specific to each donor. Study outcomes and limitations: Balance between CD4 and CD8 was seen in clones contracting day 15 to 85, and a CD4+ lean was seen in later expanders. Contracting CD4+ clones sat mainly in CM and EM; CD8+ in EMRA.

Barcoded TCR alpha and TCR beta cDNA libraries with UMIs came from 5'RACE using constant-segment primers. Each CDR3 protein gets one entry after TCRdb re-called the 5' RACE reads with MiXCR. The sample shows 300,000 to 400,000 distinct CDR3 sequences, around 21% of them seen only once. The germline V gene encodes CDR1 LNHDA and CDR2 SQIVND (reference sequence). V was trimmed by 3 bases and J by 4 bases, leaving 13 bases between them. This CDR3 region has 15 residues. With regard to this clonotype: Its antigen is unidentified.

The chain combines TRBV19 with TRBJ1-5; no clear D. Material: PBMCs or a T cell subset sorted from them (not recorded which). The TCR sequence derives from an adult woman who had mild COVID-19 (a few samples of this study predate the infection). Cell type and time point are not known. CDR3 in amino acids: CASSIWEPTNQPQHF. The CDR3 DNA reads TGTGCCAGTAGTATTTGGGAGCCCACAAATCAGCCCCAGCATTTT.